Following are 20 T cell receptor beta chains from one sample sequenced in a study of blood T cell repertoires in COVID-19. Sequencing was performed with immunoSEQ multiplex PCR; in TCRdb, only in-frame clones are kept and a portion is missing. The sample records hundreds of thousands of clones, approximately 89% being singletons. Sequenced input: peripheral blood. The receptors shown here come from a woman aged 60-75 years with acute or convalescent COVID-19.

This clone occurred a few times. The chain combines TRBV6-2 or TRBV6-3 with TRBJ2-1; 9 bases are shared with TRBD1. Germline V CDR1 and CDR2: MNHEY, SVGEGT. The CDR3 spans 15 residues. The ends lost 4 bases at V and 4 bases at J; junction bases unmatched: 5. The CDR3 DNA is TGTGCCAGCAGTTGGCCGGGACAGGGTTACAATGAGCAGTTCTTC. Its protein is CASSWPGQGYNEQFF.

The gene calls are TRBV11-3 and TRBJ1-1; D ambiguous. V lost 5 bases, J lost 1 base, and 8 bases lay in between. This CDR3 is built from 13 residues. Germline CDR1 reads SGHNT; CDR2 reads YENEEA. CDR3 residues: CASSQTRNTEAFF. The CDR3, as DNA: TGTGCCAGCAGCCAGACAAGGAACACTGAAGCTTTCTTT.

The chain links TRBV6-5 to TRBJ1-1; 8 positions agree with TRBD1. The junction had 4 bases not matched to a gene; V was cut back by 5 bases and J by 5 bases. The CDR3 extends over 13 amino acids. Germline-derived CDR1 and CDR2 are MNHEY and SVGAGI. The CDR3 DNA is TGTGCCAGCAGTCCGACAGGGGTGACTGAAGCTTTCTTT. The encoded protein is CASSPTGVTEAFF.

The V gene is TRBV7-9, the J gene TRBJ1-6; TRBD1 is a possible D gene (6 bases). CDR3 size: 19 residues. The germline V gene encodes CDR1 SEHNR and CDR2 FQNEAQ (reference sequence). Trimming removed 5 bases at V and 1 base at J, with 21 bases between. Here the CDR3 DNA reads TGTGCCAGCAGCCACAACGAAAACAGGGTACTGTCCTATAATTCACCCCTCCACTTT. This gives the protein CASSHNENRVLSYNSPLHF.

V and J are TRBV11-3 and TRBJ2-3; D may be TRBD1 (6 bases). V lost 4 bases to trimming and J lost 6 bases, with 17 bases between them. The CDR3 covers 15 residues. Germline CDR1 and CDR2: SGHNT and YENEEA. The DNA of the CDR3 is TGTGCCAGCAGCTCCGGGACAAGACCCAGGGATACGCAGTATTTT. Residues: CASSSGTRPRDTQYF.

This clone occurred once. V is TRBV2 and J is TRBJ2-2, with a possible D match to TRBD2 (6 bases). CDR3 size: 14 residues. The ends were cut back, 4 bases at V and 4 bases at J, with 10 bases in the middle. The germline V gene encodes CDR1 SNHLY and CDR2 FYNNEI. The CDR3: CASSVEGPTGELFF. The CDR3 nucleotides read TGTGCCAGCAGTGTGGAGGGACCCACCGGGGAGCTGTTTTTT.

This clone showed up just a few times. The chain uses TRBV3-1 (or the pseudogene TRBV3-2) and TRBJ1-2; no reliable D call. The CDR3 covers 14 residues. Germline V gene sequence: CDR1 LGHDT, CDR2 YNNKEL (reference sequence). V was trimmed by 4 bases and J by 6 bases, leaving 15 bases between them. The CDR3 nucleotides read TGTGCCAGCAGCCCTAGAGGGTCTCTGGATGGCTACACCTTC. The encoded protein is CASSPRGSLDGYTF.

The chain combines TRBV10-3 with TRBJ1-2; 7 bases map to TRBD1. Germline V gene data show CDR1 as ENHRY and CDR2 as SYGVKD. Trimming removed 4 bases from V and 4 bases from J; junction bases left unmatched: 3. The CDR3 covers 13 residues. In nucleotides, the CDR3 is TGTGCCATCAGTGGAGACAGGGTCTATGGCTACACCTTC. Translating gives CAISGDRVYGYTF.

Only one count was recorded for this clone. This rearrangement joins TRBV4-1 to TRBJ2-7, with D perhaps TRBD1 (5 bases). The V gene's germline CDR1 is MGHRA and CDR2 YSYEKL. Between the trimmed V and J ends, which lost 4 bases and 3 bases, there was a span of 16 bases. This CDR3 has 15 amino acids. The CDR3, as DNA: TGCGCCAGCAGCCCTCCCCAGGGATCGGGCTACGAGCAGTACTTC. Translation gives CASSPPQGSGYEQYF.

The rearrangement joins TRBV5-5 to TRBJ2-2; the D gene is possibly TRBD2 (5 bases). Germline V gene data show CDR1 as SGHKS and CDR2 as YYEKEE (reference sequence). Trimming cost V 1 base and J 11 bases, with 15 bases left between them. The CDR3 spans 14 residues. CDR3 in amino acids: CASSLTRATRELFF. In nucleotides, the CDR3 is TGTGCCAGCAGCTTGACCCGGGCAACTAGAGAGCTGTTTTTT.

V gene TRBV19 combines with J gene TRBJ2-7, with 8 bases lining up with TRBD2. The CDR3 spans 16 residues. CDR1 and CDR2 (germline): LNHDA, SQIVND (reference sequence). The V gene end was trimmed by 6 bases and the J gene end by 2 bases; junction bases not matched to a gene: 12. CDR3 sequence (DNA): TGTGCCAGTAGGGAACGATCGGGCGGGAGGCCCTACGAGCAGTACTTC. This sequence encodes CASRERSGGRPYEQYF. The full variable domain, with the rest looked up from reference TRBV19 and TRBJ2-7, is DGGITQSPKYLFRKEGQNVTLSCEQNLNHDAMYWYRQDPGQGLRLIYYSQIVNDFQKGDIAEGYSVSREKKESFPLTVTSAQKNPTAFYLCASRERSGGRPYEQYFGPGTRLTVT.

CDR3 loop: CASSLVPLGSSPGELFF. In nucleotides, the CDR3 is TGTGCCAGCAGCTTAGTACCCCTGGGCAGTTCACCCGGGGAGCTGTTTTTT. The V gene is TRBV11-2, the J gene TRBJ2-2; no clear D. The germline gives CDR1 SGHAT, CDR2 FQNNGV. V was clipped by 1 base and J by 6 bases, with 18 bases between them. CDR3 size: 17 residues.

V is TRBV5-1 and J is TRBJ2-5, with D maybe TRBD1 (6 bases). This CDR3 is built from 14 residues. Germline CDR1 and CDR2: SGHRS and YFSETQ. Trimming pared 1 base from V and 3 bases from J, leaving 10 bases between. The CDR3: CASSLLSGEETQYF. In nucleotides, the CDR3 is TGCGCCAGCAGCTTGTTGTCAGGGGAAGAGACCCAGTACTTC.

The rearrangement joins TRBV19 to TRBJ1-2; possible D gene TRBD1, 6 bases. Germline values: CDR1 LNHDA, CDR2 SQIVND (reference sequence). The CDR3 loop spans 14 amino acids. Trimming took off 3 bases at V and 2 bases at J, with 10 bases between the two ends. CDR3 in DNA: TGTGCCAGTAGTATCCGGGGGGCGAACTATGGCTACACCTTC. As protein: CASSIRGANYGYTF.

The CDR3 region has the DNA TGTGCCAGCAGCTTCATCACTCCGACTCCGGTCCATGGCTACACCTTC. Protein product: CASSFITPTPVHGYTF. The chain employs TRBV7-3 and TRBJ1-2; D gene unclear. Germline values: CDR1 SGHTA, CDR2 FQGTGA. Trimming shortened V by 3 bases and J by 6 bases, and 20 bases separated the two germline ends. The CDR3 covers 16 residues. Full variable domain (remainder filled in from reference TRBV7-3 and TRBJ1-2): GAGVSQTPSNKVTEKGKYVELRCDPISGHTALYWYRQSLGQGPEFLIYFQGTGAADDSGLPNDRFFAVRPEGSVSTLKIQRTERGDSAVYLCASSFITPTPVHGYTFGSGTRLTVV.

This chain joins TRBV11-3 and TRBJ1-2, with unresolved D. The CDR3 covers 14 residues. Trimming took 1 base from V and 4 from J, leaving 10 bases between them. Germline assignment: CDR1 SGHNT and CDR2 YENEEA. This CDR3 reads CASSLGAGCYGYTF. CDR3 nucleotide sequence: TGTGCCAGCAGCTTAGGGGCAGGTTGCTATGGCTACACCTTC.

This clone was seen just once. The chain links TRBV15 to TRBJ1-5; maybe TRBD1 (6 bases). V gave up 0 bases and J gave up 3 bases, with 15 bases separating them. This CDR3 comprises 17 residues. Germline loops: CDR1 LNHNV, CDR2 YYDKDF (reference sequence). Here the CDR3 DNA reads TGTGCCACCAGCAGAGATTGGGGGCAGGCGTTCAATCAGCCCCAGCATTTT. Translating it yields CATSRDWGQAFNQPQHF.

The rearrangement uses TRBV4-1 and TRBJ1-2; 7 bases are a match to TRBD1. Germline assignment: CDR1 MGHRA and CDR2 YSYEKL. The CDR3 loop spans 13 amino acids. Losses at the gene ends were 6 bases for V and 5 bases for J; bases not matched to a gene: 6. DNA of the CDR3: TGCGCCAGCAGTCGGGACAGTAGTTATGGCTACACCTTC. It is translated as CASSRDSSYGYTF.

This clone has only one observation. CDR3 region: CASSPGQGWGTEAFF. The CDR3, as DNA: TGCGCCAGCAGCCCGGGACAGGGATGGGGCACTGAAGCTTTCTTT. This chain uses TRBV5-1 with TRBJ1-1, with TRBD1 matching over 9 bases. Germline V gives CDR1 SGHRS, CDR2 YFSETQ. This CDR3 has 15 residues. With 4 bases clipped from V and 4 bases from J, the junction kept 8 bases outside the gene matches.

Here the CDR3 DNA reads TGCAGTGGCCAATACTCCGGGGAGCTGTTTTTT. It translates to CSGQYSGELFF. The rearrangement links TRBV20-1 to TRBJ2-2; no clear D gene. Germline values: CDR1 DFQATT, CDR2 SNEGSKA (reference sequence). V lost 7 bases and J 6 bases, leaving 9 bases between the germline ends. The CDR3 covers 11 residues.